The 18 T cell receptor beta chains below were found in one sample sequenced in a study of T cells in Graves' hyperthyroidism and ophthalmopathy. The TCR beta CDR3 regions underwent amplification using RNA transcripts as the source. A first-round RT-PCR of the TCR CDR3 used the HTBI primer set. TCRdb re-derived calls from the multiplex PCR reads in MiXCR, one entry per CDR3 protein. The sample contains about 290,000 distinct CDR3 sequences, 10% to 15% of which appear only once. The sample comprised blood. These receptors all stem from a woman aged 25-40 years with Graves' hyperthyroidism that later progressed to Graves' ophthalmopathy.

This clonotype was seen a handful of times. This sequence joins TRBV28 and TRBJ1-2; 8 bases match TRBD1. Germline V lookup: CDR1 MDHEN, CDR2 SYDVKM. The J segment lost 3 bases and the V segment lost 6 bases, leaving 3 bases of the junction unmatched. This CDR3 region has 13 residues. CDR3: CASRTGVDYGYTF. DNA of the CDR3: TGTGCCAGCAGGACAGGGGTCGACTATGGCTACACCTTC.

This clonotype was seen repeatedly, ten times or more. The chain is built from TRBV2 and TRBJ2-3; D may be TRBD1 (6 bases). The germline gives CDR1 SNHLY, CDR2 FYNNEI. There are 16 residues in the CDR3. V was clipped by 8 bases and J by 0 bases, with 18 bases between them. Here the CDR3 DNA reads TGTGCCAGCTCCCATACGGGACACCTTAGCACAGATACGCAGTATTTT. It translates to CASSHTGHLSTDTQYF.

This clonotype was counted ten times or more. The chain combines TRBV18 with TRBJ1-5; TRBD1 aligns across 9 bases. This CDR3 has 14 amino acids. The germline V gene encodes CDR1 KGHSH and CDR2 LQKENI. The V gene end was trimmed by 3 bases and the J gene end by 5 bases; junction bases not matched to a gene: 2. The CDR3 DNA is TGTGCCAGCTCACCGGACAGGGGAGATCAGCCCCAGCATTTT. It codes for CASSPDRGDQPQHF.

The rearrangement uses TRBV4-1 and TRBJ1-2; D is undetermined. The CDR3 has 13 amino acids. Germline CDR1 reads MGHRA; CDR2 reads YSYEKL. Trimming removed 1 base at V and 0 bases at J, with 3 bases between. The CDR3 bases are TGCGCCAGCAGCCAAGTGACTAACTATGGCTACACCTTC. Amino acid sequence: CASSQVTNYGYTF.

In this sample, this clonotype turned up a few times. CDR3 loop: CASSEEASAYEQYF. DNA for the CDR3: TGTGCCAGCAGTGAAGAAGCTAGCGCCTACGAGCAGTACTTC. V usage is TRBV6-1 and J usage is TRBJ2-7; weak D call: TRBD2 (6 bases). The CDR3 is 14 residues long. Trimming took 1 base from V and 2 from J, leaving 9 bases between them. The germline gives CDR1 MNHNS, CDR2 SASEGT.

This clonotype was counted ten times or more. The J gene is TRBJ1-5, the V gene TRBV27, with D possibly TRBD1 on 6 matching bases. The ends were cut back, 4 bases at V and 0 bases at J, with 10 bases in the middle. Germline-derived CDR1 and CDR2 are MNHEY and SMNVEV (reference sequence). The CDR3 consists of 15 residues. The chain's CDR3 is CASSYSTGSNQPQHF. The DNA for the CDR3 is TGTGCCAGCAGTTATTCGACAGGTAGCAATCAGCCCCAGCATTTT.

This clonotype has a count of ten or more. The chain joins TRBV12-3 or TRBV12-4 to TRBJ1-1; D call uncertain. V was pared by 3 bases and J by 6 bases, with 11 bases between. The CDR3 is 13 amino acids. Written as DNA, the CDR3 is TGTGCCAGCAGTTTTTCCCCTGGAGCTGAAGCTTTCTTT. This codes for CASSFSPGAEAFF.

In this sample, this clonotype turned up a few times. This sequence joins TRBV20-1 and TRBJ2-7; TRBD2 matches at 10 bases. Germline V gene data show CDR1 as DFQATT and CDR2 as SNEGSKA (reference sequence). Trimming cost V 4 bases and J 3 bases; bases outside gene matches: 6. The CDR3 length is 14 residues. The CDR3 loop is CSAMLAGDIYEQYF. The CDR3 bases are TGCAGTGCTATGCTAGCGGGAGATATCTACGAGCAGTACTTC.

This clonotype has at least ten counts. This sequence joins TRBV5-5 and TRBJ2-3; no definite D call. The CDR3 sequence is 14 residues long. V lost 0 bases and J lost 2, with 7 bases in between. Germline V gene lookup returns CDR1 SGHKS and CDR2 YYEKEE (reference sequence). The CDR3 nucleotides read TGTGCCAGCAGCTTGGCTAGATCCACAGATACGCAGTATTTT. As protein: CASSLARSTDTQYF. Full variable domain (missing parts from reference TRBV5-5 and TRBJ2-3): DAGVTQSPTHLIKTRGQQVTLRCSPISGHKSVSWYQQVLGQGPQFIFQYYEKEERGRGNFPDRFSARQFPNYSSELNVNALLLGDSALYLCASSLARSTDTQYFGPGTRLTVL.

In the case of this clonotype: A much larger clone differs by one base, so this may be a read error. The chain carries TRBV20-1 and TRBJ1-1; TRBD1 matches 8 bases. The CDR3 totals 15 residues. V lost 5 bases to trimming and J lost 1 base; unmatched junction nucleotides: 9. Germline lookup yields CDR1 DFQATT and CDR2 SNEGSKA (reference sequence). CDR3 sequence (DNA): TGCAGTGCTGGAAACCAGGGGGCCGGGAACACTGAAGCTTTCTTT. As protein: CSAGNQGAGNTEAFF.

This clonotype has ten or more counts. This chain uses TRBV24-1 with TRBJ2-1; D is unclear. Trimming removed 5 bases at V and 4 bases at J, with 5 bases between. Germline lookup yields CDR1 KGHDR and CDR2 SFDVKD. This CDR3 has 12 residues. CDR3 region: CATSGRYNEQFF. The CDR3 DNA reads TGTGCCACCAGTGGTCGTTACAATGAGCAGTTCTTC.

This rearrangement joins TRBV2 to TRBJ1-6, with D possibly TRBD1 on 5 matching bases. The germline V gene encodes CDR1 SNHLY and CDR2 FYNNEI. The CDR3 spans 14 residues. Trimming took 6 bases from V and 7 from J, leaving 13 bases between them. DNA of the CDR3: TGTGCCAGCAGGAGGCGGGACCTAAATTCACCCCTCCACTTT. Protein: CASRRRDLNSPLHF.

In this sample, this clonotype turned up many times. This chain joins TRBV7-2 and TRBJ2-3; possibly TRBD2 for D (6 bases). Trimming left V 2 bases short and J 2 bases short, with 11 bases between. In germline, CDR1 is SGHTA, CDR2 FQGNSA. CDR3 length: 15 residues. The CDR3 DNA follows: TGTGCCAGCAGCTTACTAGGCGGGACCACAGATACGCAGTATTTT. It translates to CASSLLGGTTDTQYF.

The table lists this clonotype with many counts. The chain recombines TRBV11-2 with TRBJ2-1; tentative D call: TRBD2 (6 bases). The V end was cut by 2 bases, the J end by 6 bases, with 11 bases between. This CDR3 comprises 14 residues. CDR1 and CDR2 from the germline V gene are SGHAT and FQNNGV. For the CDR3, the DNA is TGTGCCAGCAGCTTATCAGGGACTCCCAATGAGCAGTTCTTC. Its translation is CASSLSGTPNEQFF.

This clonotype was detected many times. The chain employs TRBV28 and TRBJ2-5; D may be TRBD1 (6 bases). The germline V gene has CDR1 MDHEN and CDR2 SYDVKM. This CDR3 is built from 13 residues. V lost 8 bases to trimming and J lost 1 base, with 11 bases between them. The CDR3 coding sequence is TGTGCCAGCGTGGACAGATTCCAAGAGACCCAGTACTTC. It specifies CASVDRFQETQYF. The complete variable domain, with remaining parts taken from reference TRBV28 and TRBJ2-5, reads DVKVTQSSRYLVKRTGEKVFLECVQDMDHENMFWYRQDPGLGLRLIYFSYDVKMKEKGDIPEGYSVSREKKERFSLILESASTNQTSMYLCASVDRFQETQYFGPGTRLLVL.

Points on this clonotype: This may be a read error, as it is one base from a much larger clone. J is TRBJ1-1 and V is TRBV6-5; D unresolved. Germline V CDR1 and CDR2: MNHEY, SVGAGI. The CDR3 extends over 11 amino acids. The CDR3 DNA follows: TGTGCCAGCAGTTACTCGCTTGAAGCTTACTTT. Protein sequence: CASSYSLEAYF.

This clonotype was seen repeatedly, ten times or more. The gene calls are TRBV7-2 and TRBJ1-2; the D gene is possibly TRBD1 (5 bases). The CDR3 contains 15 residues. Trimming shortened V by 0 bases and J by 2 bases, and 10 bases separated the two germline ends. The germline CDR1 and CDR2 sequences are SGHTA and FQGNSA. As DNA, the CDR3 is TGTGCCAGCAGCTTAGCGGGGGTTGGGAACTATGGCTACACCTTC. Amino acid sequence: CASSLAGVGNYGYTF. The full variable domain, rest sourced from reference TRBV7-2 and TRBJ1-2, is GAGVSQSPSNKVTEKGKDVELRCDPISGHTALYWYRQSLGQGLEFLIYFQGNSAPDKSGLPSDRFSAERTGGSVSTLTIQRTQQEDSAVYLCASSLAGVGNYGYTFGSGTRLTVV.

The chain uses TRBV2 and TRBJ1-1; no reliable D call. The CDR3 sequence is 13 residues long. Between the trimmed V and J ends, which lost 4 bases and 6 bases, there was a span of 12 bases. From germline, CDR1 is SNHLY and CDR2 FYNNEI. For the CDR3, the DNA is TGTGCCAGCAGTGTTAGGACCGGTGCTGAAGCTTTCTTT. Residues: CASSVRTGAEAFF.